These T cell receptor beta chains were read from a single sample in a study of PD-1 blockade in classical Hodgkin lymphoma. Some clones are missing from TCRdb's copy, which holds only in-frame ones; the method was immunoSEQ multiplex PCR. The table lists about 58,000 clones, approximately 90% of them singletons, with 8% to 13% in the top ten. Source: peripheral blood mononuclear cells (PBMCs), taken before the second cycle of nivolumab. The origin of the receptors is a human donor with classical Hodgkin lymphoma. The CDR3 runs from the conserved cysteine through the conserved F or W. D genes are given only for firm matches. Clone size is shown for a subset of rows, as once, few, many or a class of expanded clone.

CDR3 DNA: TGTGCCTGGACCAGCGGAGTGGGGCTCTACGAGCAGTACTTC
CDR3 protein: CAWTSGVGLYEQYF
J gene: TRBJ2-7
clone size: -
V gene: TRBV30
D gene: -

CDR3 DNA: TGTGCCATCAGTGAGTCAAGGACCTACGAGCAGTACTTC
CDR3 protein: CAISESRTYEQYF
J gene: TRBJ2-7
clone size: -
V gene: TRBV10-3
D gene: -

CDR3 DNA: TGCGCCAGCAGCCAAGACGGCAGTAACACTGAAGCTTTCTTT
CDR3 protein: CASSQDGSNTEAFF
J gene: TRBJ1-1
clone size: few
V gene: TRBV4-1
D gene: -

CDR3 DNA: TGTGCCAGCAGCTTAGGGGAGGTCTCCTACGAGCAGTACTTC
CDR3 protein: CASSLGEVSYEQYF
J gene: TRBJ2-7
clone size: -
V gene: TRBV7-9
D gene: -

CDR3 DNA: TGTGCCAGCAGCTTGGCGGGCACCTTCTACGAGCAGTACTTC
CDR3 protein: CASSLAGTFYEQYF
J gene: TRBJ2-7
clone size: -
V gene: TRBV5-6
D gene: -

CDR3 DNA: TGCGCCAGCAGCTTGGGACTAGCGGGAGTCGTCAGCACCGGGGAGCTGTTTTTT
CDR3 protein: CASSLGLAGVVSTGELFF
J gene: TRBJ2-2
clone size: -
V gene: TRBV5-1
D gene: TRBD2

CDR3 DNA: TGTGCCAGCAGCCGAAAGACAGACCCTATGGAGACCCAGTACTTC
CDR3 protein: CASSRKTDPMETQYF
J gene: TRBJ2-5
clone size: -
V gene: TRBV7-6
D gene: -

CDR3 DNA: TGTGCCAGCAGCCAGGGGGACAGGGGGGCGGTTTATGGAAAACTGTTTTTT
CDR3 protein: CASSQGDRGAVYGKLFF
J gene: TRBJ1-4
clone size: once
V gene: TRBV4-2
D gene: TRBD1

CDR3 DNA: TGCGCCAGCAGGGGACAGGGAGCAACTAATGAAAAACTGTTTTTT
CDR3 protein: CASRGQGATNEKLFF
J gene: TRBJ1-4
clone size: -
V gene: TRBV5-1
D gene: TRBD1

CDR3 DNA: TGTGCCAGCAGTTTTCTAGGCCCTAATGAGCAGTTCTTC
CDR3 protein: CASSFLGPNEQFF
J gene: TRBJ2-1
clone size: -
V gene: TRBV27
D gene: -

CDR3 DNA: TGTGCCAGCAGCCTCCGGAGGGCCAACTATGGCTACACCTTC
CDR3 protein: CASSLRRANYGYTF
J gene: TRBJ1-2
clone size: -
V gene: TRBV4-2
D gene: -

CDR3 DNA: TGTGCCAGCAGCGAAGGGTCAGATGTCGGCTACGAGCAGTACTTC
CDR3 protein: CASSEGSDVGYEQYF
J gene: TRBJ2-7
clone size: -
V gene: TRBV11-1
D gene: -

CDR3 DNA: TGTGCCAGCAGTTTAGGCACCCCCGTCCGCTACGAGCAGTACTTC
CDR3 protein: CASSLGTPVRYEQYF
J gene: TRBJ2-7
clone size: -
V gene: TRBV27
D gene: -